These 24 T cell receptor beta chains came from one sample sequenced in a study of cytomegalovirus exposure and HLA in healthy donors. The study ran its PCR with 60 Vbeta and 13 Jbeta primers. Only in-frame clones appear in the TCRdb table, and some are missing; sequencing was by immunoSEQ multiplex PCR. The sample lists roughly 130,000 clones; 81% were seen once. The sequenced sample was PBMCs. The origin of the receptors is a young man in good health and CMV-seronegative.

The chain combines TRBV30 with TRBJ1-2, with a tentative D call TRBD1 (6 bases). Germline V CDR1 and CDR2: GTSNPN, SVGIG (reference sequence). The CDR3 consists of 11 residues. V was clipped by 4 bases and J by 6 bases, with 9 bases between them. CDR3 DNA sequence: TGTGCCTGGAACAGGGCAGATGGCTACACCTTC. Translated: CAWNRADGYTF.

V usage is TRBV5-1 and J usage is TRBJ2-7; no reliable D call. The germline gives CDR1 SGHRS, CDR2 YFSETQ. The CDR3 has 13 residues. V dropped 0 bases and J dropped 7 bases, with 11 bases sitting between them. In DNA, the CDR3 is TGCGCCAGCAGCTTGGCCCATTCCGGGGAGCAGTACTTC. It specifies CASSLAHSGEQYF.

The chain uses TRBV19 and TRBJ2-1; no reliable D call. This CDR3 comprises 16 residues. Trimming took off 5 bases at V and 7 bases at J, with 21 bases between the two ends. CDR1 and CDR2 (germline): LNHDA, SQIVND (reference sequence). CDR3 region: CASSSTRILLVNEQFF. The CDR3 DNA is TGTGCCAGTAGTTCTACCAGGATTTTGCTGGTGAATGAGCAGTTCTTC.

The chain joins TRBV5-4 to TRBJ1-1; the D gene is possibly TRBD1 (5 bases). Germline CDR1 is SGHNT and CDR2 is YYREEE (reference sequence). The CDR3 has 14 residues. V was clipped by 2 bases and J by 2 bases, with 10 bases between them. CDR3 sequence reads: CASSFDRRNTEAFF. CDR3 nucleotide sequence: TGTGCCAGCAGCTTCGACAGAAGAAACACTGAAGCTTTCTTT.

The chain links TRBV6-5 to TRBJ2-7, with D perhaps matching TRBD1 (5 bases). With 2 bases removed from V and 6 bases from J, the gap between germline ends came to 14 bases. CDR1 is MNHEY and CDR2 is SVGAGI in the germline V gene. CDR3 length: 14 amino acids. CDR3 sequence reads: CASSYGQGGSEQYF. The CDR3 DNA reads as TGTGCCAGCAGTTACGGTCAGGGTGGTTCCGAGCAGTACTTC.

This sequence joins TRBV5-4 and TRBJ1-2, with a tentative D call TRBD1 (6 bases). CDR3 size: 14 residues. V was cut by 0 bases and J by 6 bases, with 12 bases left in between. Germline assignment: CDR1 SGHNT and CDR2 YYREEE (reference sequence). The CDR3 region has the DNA TGTGCCAGCAGCTTGGGGCGGGGGGCCGATGGCTACACCTTC. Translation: CASSLGRGADGYTF.

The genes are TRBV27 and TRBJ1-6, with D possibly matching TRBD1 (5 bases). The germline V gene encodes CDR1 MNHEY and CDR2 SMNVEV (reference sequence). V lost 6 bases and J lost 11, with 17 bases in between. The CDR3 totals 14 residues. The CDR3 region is CASRGGEGKAPLHF. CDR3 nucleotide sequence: TGTGCCAGCAGGGGGGGAGAGGGAAAGGCACCCCTCCACTTT.

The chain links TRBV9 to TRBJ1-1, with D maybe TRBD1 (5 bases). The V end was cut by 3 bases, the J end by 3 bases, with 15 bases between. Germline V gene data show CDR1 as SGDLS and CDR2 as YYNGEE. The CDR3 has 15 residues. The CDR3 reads CASSDRGGGYTEAFF. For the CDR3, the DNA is TGTGCCAGCAGCGACCGGGGTGGGGGGTACACTGAAGCTTTCTTT.

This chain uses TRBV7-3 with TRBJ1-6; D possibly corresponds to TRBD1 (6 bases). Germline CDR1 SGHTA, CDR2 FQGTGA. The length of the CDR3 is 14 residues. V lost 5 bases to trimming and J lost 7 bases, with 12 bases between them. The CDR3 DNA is TGTGCCAGCAGCCTTGGACAGCAGAATTCACCCCTCCACTTT. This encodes CASSLGQQNSPLHF.

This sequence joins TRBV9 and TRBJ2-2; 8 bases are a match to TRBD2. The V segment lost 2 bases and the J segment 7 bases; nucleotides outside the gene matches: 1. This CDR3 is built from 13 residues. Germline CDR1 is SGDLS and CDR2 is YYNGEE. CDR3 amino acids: CASSVSGVGELFF. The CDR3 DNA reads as TGTGCCAGCAGCGTTAGCGGGGTCGGGGAGCTGTTTTTT.

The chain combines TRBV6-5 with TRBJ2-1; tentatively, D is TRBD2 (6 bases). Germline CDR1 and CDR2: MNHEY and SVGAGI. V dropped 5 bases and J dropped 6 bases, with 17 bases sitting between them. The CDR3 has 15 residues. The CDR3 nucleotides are TGTGCCAGCAGTCCTCCGGCGGCCGGGGGCAATGAGCAGTTCTTC. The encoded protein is CASSPPAAGGNEQFF.

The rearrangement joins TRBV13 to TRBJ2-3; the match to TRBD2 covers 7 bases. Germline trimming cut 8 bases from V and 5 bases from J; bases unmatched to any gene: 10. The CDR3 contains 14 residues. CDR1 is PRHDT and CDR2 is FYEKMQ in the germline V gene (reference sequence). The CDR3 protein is CASSLSGFGDTQYF. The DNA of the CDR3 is TGTGCCAGCTCCCTTAGCGGGTTCGGAGATACGCAGTATTTT.

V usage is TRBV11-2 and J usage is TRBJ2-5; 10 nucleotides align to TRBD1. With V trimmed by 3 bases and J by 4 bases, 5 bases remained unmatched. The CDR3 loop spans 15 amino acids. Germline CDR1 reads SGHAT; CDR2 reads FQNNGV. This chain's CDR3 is CASSFGQGVVETQYF. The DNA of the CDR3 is TGTGCCAGCAGCTTTGGACAGGGGGTAGTAGAGACCCAGTACTTC.

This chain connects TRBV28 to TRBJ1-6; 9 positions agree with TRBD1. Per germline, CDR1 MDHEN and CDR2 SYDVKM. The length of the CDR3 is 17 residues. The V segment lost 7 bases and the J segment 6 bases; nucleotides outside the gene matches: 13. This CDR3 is CASMGQGIYKLNSPLHF. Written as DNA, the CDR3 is TGTGCCAGCATGGGACAGGGAATTTATAAGCTTAATTCACCCCTCCACTTT.

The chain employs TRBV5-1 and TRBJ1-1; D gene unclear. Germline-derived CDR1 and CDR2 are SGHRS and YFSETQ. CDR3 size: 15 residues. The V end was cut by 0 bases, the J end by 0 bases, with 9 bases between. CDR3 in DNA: TGCGCCAGCAGCTTGGTTTGGCAGTTGAACACTGAAGCTTTCTTT. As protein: CASSLVWQLNTEAFF.

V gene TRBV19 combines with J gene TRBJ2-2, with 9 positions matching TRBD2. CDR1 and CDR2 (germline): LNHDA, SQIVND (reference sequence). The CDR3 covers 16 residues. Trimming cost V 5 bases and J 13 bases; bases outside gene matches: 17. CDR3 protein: CASSVRPGLAVSVLFF. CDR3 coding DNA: TGTGCCAGTAGTGTCCGACCGGGACTAGCCGTCTCGGTGCTGTTTTTT. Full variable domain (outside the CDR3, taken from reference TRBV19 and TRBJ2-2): DGGITQSPKYLFRKEGQNVTLSCEQNLNHDAMYWYRQDPGQGLRLIYYSQIVNDFQKGDIAEGYSVSREKKESFPLTVTSAQKNPTAFYLCASSVRPGLAVSVLFFGEGSRLTVL.

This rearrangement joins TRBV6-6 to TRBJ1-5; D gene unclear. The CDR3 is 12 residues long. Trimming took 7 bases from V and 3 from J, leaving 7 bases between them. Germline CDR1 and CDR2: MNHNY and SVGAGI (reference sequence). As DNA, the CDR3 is TGTGCCAGCAATCCCCTCAATCAGCCCCAGCATTTT. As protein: CASNPLNQPQHF.

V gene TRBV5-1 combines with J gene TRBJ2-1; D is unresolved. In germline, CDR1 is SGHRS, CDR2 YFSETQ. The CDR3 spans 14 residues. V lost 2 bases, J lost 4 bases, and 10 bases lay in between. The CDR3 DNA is TGCGCCAGCAGCTTAAGGTGGAGTTACAATGAGCAGTTCTTC. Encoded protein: CASSLRWSYNEQFF.

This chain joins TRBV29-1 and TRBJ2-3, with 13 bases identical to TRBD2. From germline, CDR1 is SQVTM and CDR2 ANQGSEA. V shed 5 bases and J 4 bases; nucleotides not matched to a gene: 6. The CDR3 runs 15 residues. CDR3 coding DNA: TGCAGCGTTATGGGACTAGCGGGGTTAGCAGATACGCAGTATTTT. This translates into CSVMGLAGLADTQYF.

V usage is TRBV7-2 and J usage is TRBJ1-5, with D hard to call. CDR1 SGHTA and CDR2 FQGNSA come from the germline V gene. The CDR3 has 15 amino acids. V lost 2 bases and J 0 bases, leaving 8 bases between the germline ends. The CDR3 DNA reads TGTGCCAGCAGCTTAAGAGTAGATAGCAATCAGCCCCAGCATTTT. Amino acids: CASSLRVDSNQPQHF.

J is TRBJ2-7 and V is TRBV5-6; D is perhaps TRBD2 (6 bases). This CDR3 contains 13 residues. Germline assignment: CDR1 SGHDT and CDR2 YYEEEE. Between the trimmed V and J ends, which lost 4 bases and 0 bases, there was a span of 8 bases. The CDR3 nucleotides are TGTGCCAGCAGCCGGGGGAGCTCCTACGAGCAGTACTTC. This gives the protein CASSRGSSYEQYF.

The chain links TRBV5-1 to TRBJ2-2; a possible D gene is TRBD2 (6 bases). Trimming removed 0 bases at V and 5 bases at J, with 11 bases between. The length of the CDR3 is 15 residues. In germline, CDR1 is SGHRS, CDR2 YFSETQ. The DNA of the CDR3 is TGCGCCAGCAGCTTGGGGGGAGGCGAGACCGGGGAGCTGTTTTTT. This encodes CASSLGGGETGELFF.

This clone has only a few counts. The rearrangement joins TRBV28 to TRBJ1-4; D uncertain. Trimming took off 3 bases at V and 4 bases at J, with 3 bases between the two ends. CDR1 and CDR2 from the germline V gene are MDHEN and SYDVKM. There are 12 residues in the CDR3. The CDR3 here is CASSFLNEKLFF. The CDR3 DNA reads TGTGCCAGCAGTTTTCTTAATGAAAAACTGTTTTTT.

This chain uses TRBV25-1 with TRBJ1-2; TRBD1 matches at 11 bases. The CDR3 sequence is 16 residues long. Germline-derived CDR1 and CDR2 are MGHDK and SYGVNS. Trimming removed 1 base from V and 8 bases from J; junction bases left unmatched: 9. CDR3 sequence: CASSEWGDRGTQGYTF. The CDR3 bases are TGTGCCAGCAGTGAATGGGGGGACAGGGGGACTCAGGGCTACACCTTC.